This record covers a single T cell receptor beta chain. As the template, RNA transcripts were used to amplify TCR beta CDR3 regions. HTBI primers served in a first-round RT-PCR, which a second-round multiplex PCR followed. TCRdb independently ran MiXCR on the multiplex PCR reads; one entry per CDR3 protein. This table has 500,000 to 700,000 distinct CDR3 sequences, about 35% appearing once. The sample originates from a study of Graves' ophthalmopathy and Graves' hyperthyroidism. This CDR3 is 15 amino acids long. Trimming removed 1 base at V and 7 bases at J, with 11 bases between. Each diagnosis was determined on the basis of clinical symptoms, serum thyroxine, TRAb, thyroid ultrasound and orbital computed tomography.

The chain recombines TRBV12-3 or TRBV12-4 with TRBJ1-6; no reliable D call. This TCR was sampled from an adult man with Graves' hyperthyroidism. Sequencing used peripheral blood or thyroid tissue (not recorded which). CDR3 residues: CASSLVDQRNSPLHF. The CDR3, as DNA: TGTGCCAGCAGTTTAGTTGATCAAAGGAATTCACCCCTCCACTTT.